Listed below are T cell receptor beta chains from one sample, sequenced in a study of cytomegalovirus exposure and HLA in healthy donors. Libraries were prepared by immunoSEQ multiplex PCR; TCRdb keeps only in-frame clonotypes and omits some of them. Of about 84,000 clones listed, approximately 91% were seen once; the top ten hold approximately 2.2%. Sequenced material: PBMCs. Source of these receptors: a man younger than 45 in good health and CMV-seronegative. Each CDR3 is given with its conserved first and last residue. A D gene is named only where the DNA matches it firmly. Only some rows state a clone size, as once, few, many or a class for expanded clones.

J gene: TRBJ1-2
V gene: TRBV28
clone size: .
D gene: TRBD1
CDR3 DNA: TGTGCCAGCAGTAGGACAGGGGATGGCTACACCTTC
CDR3 protein: CASSRTGDGYTF

J gene: TRBJ2-7
V gene: TRBV18
clone size: .
D gene: .
CDR3 DNA: TGTGCCAGCTCACCATTCGGCAGCGTGGTGAGCTCCTACGAGCAGTACTTC
CDR3 protein: CASSPFGSVVSSYEQYF

J gene: TRBJ1-6
V gene: TRBV5-8
clone size: once
D gene: .
CDR3 DNA: TGTGCCAGCAGCTTGGTGGGGGCAGGCTATAATTCACCCCTCCACTTT
CDR3 protein: CASSLVGAGYNSPLHF

J gene: TRBJ2-1
V gene: TRBV2
clone size: .
D gene: .
CDR3 DNA: TGTGCCAGCATTACGAGATTCTCCTACAATGAGCAGTTCTTC
CDR3 protein: CASITRFSYNEQFF

J gene: TRBJ2-5
V gene: TRBV7-9
clone size: .
D gene: .
CDR3 DNA: TGTGCCAGCAGCCCGGTCGGGGGTAGGGAGACCCAGTACTTC
CDR3 protein: CASSPVGGRETQYF

J gene: TRBJ2-7
V gene: TRBV11-2
clone size: .
D gene: TRBD2
CDR3 DNA: TGTGCCAGCAGCCCCCGTATGACTAGCGAGGTCGAGCAGTACTTC
CDR3 protein: CASSPRMTSEVEQYF

J gene: TRBJ2-4
V gene: TRBV15
clone size: once
D gene: .
CDR3 DNA: TGTGCCACCAGCAGAGTAGGAGATCTAGCCAAAAACATTCAGTACTTC
CDR3 protein: CATSRVGDLAKNIQYF

J gene: TRBJ2-6
V gene: TRBV6-1
clone size: .
D gene: .
CDR3 DNA: TGTGCCAGCAGTGAAGCGACAACTGGGGCCAACGTCCTGACTTTC
CDR3 protein: CASSEATTGANVLTF

J gene: TRBJ2-5
V gene: TRBV7-9
clone size: .
D gene: .
CDR3 DNA: TGTGCCAGCAGCTTAGTGTCAGGGTTGCAAGAGACCCAGTACTTC
CDR3 protein: CASSLVSGLQETQYF

J gene: TRBJ2-7
V gene: TRBV7-6
clone size: .
D gene: .
CDR3 DNA: TGTGCCAGCAGCTTGGGGAGTCCCTACGAGCAGTACTTC
CDR3 protein: CASSLGSPYEQYF

J gene: TRBJ2-5
V gene: TRBV7-8
clone size: .
D gene: .
CDR3 DNA: TGTGCCAGCAGCTTCCCCCCTTGGAGCAGGGAAGAGACCCAGTACTTC
CDR3 protein: CASSFPPWSREETQYF

J gene: TRBJ1-6
V gene: TRBV2
clone size: .
D gene: TRBD1
CDR3 DNA: TGTGCCAGCATCGGGGGGACAGGGAGGAATTCACCCCTCCACTTT
CDR3 protein: CASIGGTGRNSPLHF

J gene: TRBJ2-2
V gene: TRBV11-2
clone size: .
D gene: TRBD1
CDR3 DNA: TGTGCCAGCAGCTTAAACTCGGGACAGGGCACCGGGGAGCTGTTTTTT
CDR3 protein: CASSLNSGQGTGELFF

J gene: TRBJ2-7
V gene: TRBV5-1
clone size: .
D gene: TRBD1
CDR3 DNA: TGCGCCAGTATACCCGGGACAGGGTCCTACGAGCAGTACTTC
CDR3 protein: CASIPGTGSYEQYF

J gene: TRBJ2-7
V gene: TRBV27
clone size: .
D gene: .
CDR3 DNA: TGTGCCAGCAGTTACTCTAACGAGCAGTACTTC
CDR3 protein: CASSYSNEQYF

J gene: TRBJ2-2
V gene: TRBV7-7
clone size: .
D gene: .
CDR3 DNA: TGTGCTAGCAGCTTCGGGGGGGGACAGGGATACACCGGGGAGCTGTTTTTT
CDR3 protein: CASSFGGGQGYTGELFF

J gene: TRBJ1-4
V gene: TRBV4-1
clone size: .
D gene: .
CDR3 DNA: TGCGCCAGCAGCCAAGGGTCAGGGAATGAAAAACTGTTTTTT
CDR3 protein: CASSQGSGNEKLFF

J gene: TRBJ1-6
V gene: TRBV9
clone size: once
D gene: .
CDR3 DNA: TGTGCCAGCAGCGTATCTGGGTGGGGCGGCGTAGATTCACCCCTCCACTTT
CDR3 protein: CASSVSGWGGVDSPLHF

J gene: TRBJ1-1
V gene: TRBV15
clone size: .
D gene: .
CDR3 DNA: TGTGCCACCAGCAGAAGACAGAAGAACACTGAAGCTTTCTTT
CDR3 protein: CATSRRQKNTEAFF

J gene: TRBJ2-1
V gene: TRBV7-9
clone size: .
D gene: .
CDR3 DNA: TGTGCCAGCAGCTTAGCGCGCCTATACAATGAGCAGTTCTTC
CDR3 protein: CASSLARLYNEQFF

J gene: TRBJ2-2
V gene: TRBV28
clone size: .
D gene: .
CDR3 DNA: TGTGCCAGCAGTATTTTCCGGGTCTACACCGGGGAGCTGTTTTTT
CDR3 protein: CASSIFRVYTGELFF

J gene: TRBJ2-7
V gene: TRBV7-2
clone size: once
D gene: TRBD2
CDR3 DNA: TGTGCCAGCAGCATACTAGCGGGGGACGAGCAGTACTTC
CDR3 protein: CASSILAGDEQYF

J gene: TRBJ2-2
V gene: TRBV7-6
clone size: .
D gene: .
CDR3 DNA: TGTGCCAGCAGCCTGGCCCCCGGGGGGCAGGACGGGGAGCTGTTTTTT
CDR3 protein: CASSLAPGGQDGELFF

J gene: TRBJ2-1
V gene: TRBV10-1
clone size: .
D gene: .
CDR3 DNA: TGCGCCAGCAGTTCAGAAGCGGCCCCTCGGGGTGAGCAGTTCTTC
CDR3 protein: CASSSEAAPRGEQFF

J gene: TRBJ2-2
V gene: TRBV7-6
clone size: once
D gene: .
CDR3 DNA: TGTGCCAGCAGCCTACGGGTCGGGGCCGGGGAGCTGTTTTTT
CDR3 protein: CASSLRVGAGELFF

J gene: TRBJ2-7
V gene: TRBV2
clone size: .
D gene: .
CDR3 DNA: TGTGCCAGCACAAACAGGGCTACCTCCTACGAGCAGTACTTC
CDR3 protein: CASTNRATSYEQYF

J gene: TRBJ2-3
V gene: TRBV9
clone size: once
D gene: TRBD2
CDR3 DNA: TGTGCCAGCAGCTCGAGTGTCGGGAGGAGAGATACGCAGTATTTT
CDR3 protein: CASSSSVGRRDTQYF

J gene: TRBJ1-2
V gene: TRBV29-1
clone size: .
D gene: TRBD1
CDR3 DNA: TGCAGCGTTGGTAGGACAGGGGATGGCTACACCTTC
CDR3 protein: CSVGRTGDGYTF

J gene: TRBJ2-7
V gene: TRBV5-1
clone size: .
D gene: .
CDR3 DNA: TGCGCCAGCAGCACCACAGGGCAAACATTCTACGAGCAGTACTTC
CDR3 protein: CASSTTGQTFYEQYF

J gene: TRBJ1-6
V gene: TRBV5-1
clone size: .
D gene: .
CDR3 DNA: TGCGCCAGCAGCTTGGCCGGAGATCTGGGTAATTCACCCCTCCACTTT
CDR3 protein: CASSLAGDLGNSPLHF

J gene: TRBJ1-5
V gene: TRBV6-5
clone size: once
D gene: TRBD1
CDR3 DNA: TGTGCCAGCAGGCCCAGGGGGCCCAGCAATCAGCCCCAGCATTTT
CDR3 protein: CASRPRGPSNQPQHF

J gene: TRBJ1-5
V gene: TRBV28
clone size: .
D gene: .
CDR3 DNA: TGTGCCAGCAGTTTACCCCCTCCGGGTTCCCAGCCCCAGCATTTT
CDR3 protein: CASSLPPPGSQPQHF

J gene: TRBJ1-2
V gene: TRBV6-6
clone size: .
D gene: .
CDR3 DNA: TGTGCCAGCAGTTACCCCCCTAGGGACATAAGTCCGTACACCTTC
CDR3 protein: CASSYPPRDISPYTF

J gene: TRBJ1-2
V gene: TRBV10-3
clone size: .
D gene: .
CDR3 DNA: TGTGCCATCAGTGGGAACCAGGTCTATGGCTACACCTTC
CDR3 protein: CAISGNQVYGYTF

J gene: TRBJ2-7
V gene: TRBV19
clone size: .
D gene: .
CDR3 DNA: TGTGCCAGTAGTATGGGGGCTAGGGGGATAAGCTACGAGCAGTACTTC
CDR3 protein: CASSMGARGISYEQYF

J gene: TRBJ2-2
V gene: TRBV11-2
clone size: .
D gene: .
CDR3 DNA: TGTGCCAGCAGAAAAACAGGGAGCACCGGGGAGCTGTTTTTT
CDR3 protein: CASRKTGSTGELFF

J gene: TRBJ1-2
V gene: TRBV7-2
clone size: .
D gene: .
CDR3 DNA: TGTGCCAGCAGCTTTGAAGGGGACTACTATGGCTACACCTTC
CDR3 protein: CASSFEGDYYGYTF

J gene: TRBJ2-2
V gene: TRBV28
clone size: once
D gene: TRBD1
CDR3 DNA: TGTGCCAGCAAAATGGGGACAGGGGGCACCGGGGAGCTGTTTTTT
CDR3 protein: CASKMGTGGTGELFF

J gene: TRBJ2-2
V gene: TRBV9
clone size: .
D gene: TRBD1
CDR3 DNA: TGTGCCAGCAGCGCAAGACAGGGCCCAACCGGGGAGCTGTTTTTT
CDR3 protein: CASSARQGPTGELFF

J gene: TRBJ2-2
V gene: TRBV2
clone size: once
D gene: TRBD1
CDR3 DNA: TGTGCCAGCATATCGGACAGGGTCACCGGGGAGCTGTTTTTT
CDR3 protein: CASISDRVTGELFF

J gene: TRBJ2-2
V gene: TRBV11-3
clone size: once
D gene: .
CDR3 DNA: TGTGCCAGCAGCTTACGCACGGGGGACACCGGGGAGCTGTTTTTT
CDR3 protein: CASSLRTGDTGELFF

J gene: TRBJ2-1
V gene: TRBV14
clone size: .
D gene: TRBD1
CDR3 DNA: TGTGCCAGCAGCCAAAACAGGGGATACAATGAGCAGTTCTTC
CDR3 protein: CASSQNRGYNEQFF

J gene: TRBJ2-1
V gene: TRBV5-6
clone size: .
D gene: TRBD1
CDR3 DNA: TGTGCCAGCAGCTTGGAGGACAGGGGACCACACAATGAGCAGTTCTTC
CDR3 protein: CASSLEDRGPHNEQFF

J gene: TRBJ1-2
V gene: TRBV5-1
clone size: .
D gene: .
CDR3 DNA: TGCGCCAGCAGCTTGTTGGGGGCGGTTGGCTACACCTTC
CDR3 protein: CASSLLGAVGYTF

J gene: TRBJ2-5
V gene: TRBV6-5
clone size: once
D gene: TRBD1
CDR3 DNA: TGTGCCAGCAGCGAAGACAGGGCCCCAGAGACCCAGTACTTC
CDR3 protein: CASSEDRAPETQYF

J gene: TRBJ1-2
V gene: TRBV6-5
clone size: .
D gene: .
CDR3 DNA: TGTGCCAGCAGTCCTCGCCGGGACACGGGCTACACCTTC
CDR3 protein: CASSPRRDTGYTF

J gene: TRBJ1-3
V gene: TRBV7-9
clone size: .
D gene: .
CDR3 DNA: TGTGCCAGCAGCCTCCGGACAGACTCTGGAAACACCATATATTTT
CDR3 protein: CASSLRTDSGNTIYF

J gene: TRBJ1-5
V gene: TRBV7-9
clone size: .
D gene: .
CDR3 DNA: TGTGCCAGCAGCCTCGACAGTTATCAGCCCCAGCATTTT
CDR3 protein: CASSLDSYQPQHF

J gene: TRBJ2-3
V gene: TRBV7-9
clone size: .
D gene: TRBD1
CDR3 DNA: TGTGCCAGCGAAGACAGGGGGCTGAAAAGGGATACGCAGTATTTT
CDR3 protein: CASEDRGLKRDTQYF

J gene: TRBJ2-1
V gene: TRBV10-3
clone size: .
D gene: TRBD1
CDR3 DNA: TGTGCCATCACTACAGGGGCGCTCGGGGATGAGCAGTTCTTC
CDR3 protein: CAITTGALGDEQFF

J gene: TRBJ2-2
V gene: TRBV7-6
clone size: .
D gene: .
CDR3 DNA: TGTGCCAGCAGCCGAGGACAGAGACGGAACACCGGGGAGCTGTTTTTT
CDR3 protein: CASSRGQRRNTGELFF